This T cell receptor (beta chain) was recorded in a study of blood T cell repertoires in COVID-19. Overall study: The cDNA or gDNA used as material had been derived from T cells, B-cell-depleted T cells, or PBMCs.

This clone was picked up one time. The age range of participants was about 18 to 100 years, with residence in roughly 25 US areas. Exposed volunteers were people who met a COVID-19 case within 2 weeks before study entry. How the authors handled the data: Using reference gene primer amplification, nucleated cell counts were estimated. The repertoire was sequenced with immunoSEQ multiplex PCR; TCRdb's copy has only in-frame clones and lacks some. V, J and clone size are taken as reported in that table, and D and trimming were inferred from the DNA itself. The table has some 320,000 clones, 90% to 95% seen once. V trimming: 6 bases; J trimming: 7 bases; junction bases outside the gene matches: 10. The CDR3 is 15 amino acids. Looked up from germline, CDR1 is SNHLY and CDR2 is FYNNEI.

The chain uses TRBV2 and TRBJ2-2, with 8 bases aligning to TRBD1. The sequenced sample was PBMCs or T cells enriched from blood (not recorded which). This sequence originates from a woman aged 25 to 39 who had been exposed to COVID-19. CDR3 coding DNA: TGTGCCAGCAGCTACGACAGGGGCGGTGGCGGGGAGCTGTTTTTT. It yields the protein CASSYDRGGGGELFF.